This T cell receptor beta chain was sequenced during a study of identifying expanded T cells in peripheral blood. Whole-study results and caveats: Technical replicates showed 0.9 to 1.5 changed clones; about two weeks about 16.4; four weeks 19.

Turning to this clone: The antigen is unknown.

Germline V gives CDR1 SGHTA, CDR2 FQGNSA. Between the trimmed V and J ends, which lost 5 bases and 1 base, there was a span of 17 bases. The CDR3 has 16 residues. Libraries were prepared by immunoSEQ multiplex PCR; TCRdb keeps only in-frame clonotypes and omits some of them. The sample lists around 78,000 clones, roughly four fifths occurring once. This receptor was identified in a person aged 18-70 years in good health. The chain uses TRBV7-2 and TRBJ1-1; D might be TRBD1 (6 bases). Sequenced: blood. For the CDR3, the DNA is TGTGCCAGCAGCGCGTGGTTCAGGGGTGAGAACACTGAAGCTTTCTTT. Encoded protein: CASSAWFRGENTEAFF.